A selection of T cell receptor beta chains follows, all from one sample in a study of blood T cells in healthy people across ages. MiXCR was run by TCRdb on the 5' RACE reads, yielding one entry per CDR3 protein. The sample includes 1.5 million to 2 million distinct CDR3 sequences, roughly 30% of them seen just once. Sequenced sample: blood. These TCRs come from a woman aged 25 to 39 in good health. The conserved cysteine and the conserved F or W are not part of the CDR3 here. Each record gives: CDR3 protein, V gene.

ASSLWGGGVETQY,TRBV27
ATGRETRDEQF,TRBV15
ASSVDGGSGTQY,TRBV9
ASSLQRGETQY,TRBV5-6
GVQETHEQF,TRBV29-1
ASSYPAGSGAYEQY,TRBV28
ASSQRERDTQY,TRBV7-6
ASSFAESYEQY,TRBV13
ASSSSYQPQH,TRBV12-3/TRBV12-4
ASSLIGGALNEQF,TRBV5-1
ASSLQGAEEQY,TRBV7-3
DSSLGQGVGQY,TRBV4-1
SAYWTGPNEQY,TRBV20-1
SAPSLGGPGGSPLH,TRBV20-1
ASRPGTGAQETQY,TRBV28
ASSHAGQNIQY,TRBV4-1
SVHLPDSGANVLT,TRBV29-1
AGSVTEGIENGYT,TRBV5-5
ASSRDGTQY,TRBV23-1
ASTAGLTEQY,TRBV6-2/TRBV6-3
ASSSRQGASQPQH,TRBV7-8
ASSSPGRRNEQY,TRBV12-3/TRBV12-4
SGANRVDYEQY,TRBV29-1
ASSQAPGYEQF,TRBV3-1
ASSWTSGIEDTQY,TRBV13
SASPGTVDSPLH,TRBV20-1
ASNWGDTEAF,TRBV6-1
TTSDNTGVYGYT,TRBV24-1
ASSVARNPKNIQY,TRBV6-1
ASSLGTGSLETQY,TRBV7-6
ASSFRTSGIYNEQF,TRBV5-6